This T cell receptor (beta chain) was sequenced in a study of sequential checkpoint blockade in melanoma. Whole-study context: After both sequences, patients received maintenance nivolumab.

The data were produced by immunoSEQ multiplex PCR, yet TCRdb's version contains in-frame clones alone and is incomplete. The sample shows under 9,500 clones, about 57% of them seen only once. Treatment reported: randomized to nivolumab then ipilimumab (arm A) or the reverse (arm B). No patient had prior DNA-damaging chemotherapy. CDR3 size: 15 residues. Per the germline V gene, CDR1 is SGDLS and CDR2 is YYNGEE. V was cut by 3 bases and J by 2 bases, with 12 bases left in between. The specimen was CD8+ T cells sorted from blood (inferred from file names), collected from a patient given nivolumab and ipilimumab in sequence. This chain connects TRBV9 to TRBJ2-1; D possibly corresponds to TRBD2 (5 bases). The clonotype comes from a human donor with melanoma. Here the CDR3 DNA reads TGTGCCAGCAGCGACGGACTTACTACCTACAATGAGCAGTTCTTC. Translated: CASSDGLTTYNEQFF.